A single sample is the source of the 21 T cell receptor beta chains below, sequenced in a study of CD8 T cells in Susac syndrome. RNA amounts of 0.5 to 1 ug underwent reverse transcription with random hexamers. One entry per CDR3 protein results from TCRdb running MiXCR on the immunoSEQ multiplex PCR reads. The table records about 75,000 distinct CDR3 sequences, less than 95% of them present only once. What was sequenced was CD8+ T cells from PBMCs. These receptors were collected from a human donor with Susac syndrome.

V gene TRBV15 combines with J gene TRBJ2-7, with 8 bases aligning to TRBD1. Germline values: CDR1 LNHNV, CDR2 YYDKDF (reference sequence). V gave up 8 bases and J gave up 3 bases; unmatched junction bases: 0. CDR3 size: 11 residues. For the CDR3, the DNA is TGTGCCACCGGACAGGGCTACGAGCAGTACTTC. Protein product: CATGQGYEQYF.

V usage is TRBV27 and J usage is TRBJ2-1, with D possibly called TRBD1 or TRBD2 (6 bases each). The CDR3 totals 16 residues. The V end was cut by 7 bases, the J end by 8 bases, with 24 bases between. Germline CDR1 is MNHEY and CDR2 is SMNVEV (reference sequence). The CDR3 is CASTPARGVIPDEQFF. The CDR3 region has the DNA TGTGCCAGCACCCCGGCTAGGGGGGTAATTCCGGATGAGCAGTTCTTC.

The chain couples TRBV7-9 to TRBJ2-2, with TRBD1 matching 8 bases. CDR3 length equals 19 residues. Germline assignment: CDR1 SEHNR and CDR2 FQNEAQ (reference sequence). Unmatched junction bases numbered 19, after V lost 5 bases and J lost 5 bases. This CDR3 reads CASSPRSSLRGRGTGELFF. For the CDR3, the DNA is TGTGCCAGCAGCCCACGATCCAGCCTCAGGGGGCGCGGAACCGGGGAGCTGTTTTTT.

This chain uses TRBV5-4 with TRBJ2-2, with 10 bases aligning to TRBD2. The CDR3 has 16 residues. Unmatched junction bases numbered 3, after V lost 4 bases and J lost 0 bases. The germline CDR1 and CDR2 sequences are SGHNT and YYREEE (reference sequence). This chain's CDR3 is CASSLGLAANTGELFF. In nucleotides, the CDR3 is TGTGCCAGCAGCCTCGGACTAGCGGCGAACACCGGGGAGCTGTTTTTT.

V usage is TRBV4-3 and J usage is TRBJ1-6, with D unresolved. This CDR3 contains 16 residues. Germline V gene lookup returns CDR1 LGHNA and CDR2 YSLEER. Trimming pared 3 bases from V and 2 bases from J, leaving 11 bases between. The CDR3 bases are TGCGCCAGCAGCCAGGATCCCGGGCCCTATAATTCACCCCTCCACTTT. Its protein is CASSQDPGPYNSPLHF.

The chain employs TRBV15 and TRBJ2-7; TRBD2 is a possible D gene (6 bases). Per the germline V gene, CDR1 is LNHNV and CDR2 is YYDKDF (reference sequence). Trimming left V 3 bases short and J 5 bases short, with 8 bases between. The CDR3 consists of 12 residues. The CDR3 protein is CATSSGGDEQYF. The CDR3 nucleotides read TGTGCCACCAGCAGTGGAGGGGACGAGCAGTACTTC.

The V and J genes are TRBV19 and TRBJ1-2; 8 positions agree with TRBD1. This CDR3 region has 15 residues. Germline CDR1 reads LNHDA; CDR2 reads SQIVND (reference sequence). The V segment lost 10 bases and the J segment 0 bases; nucleotides outside the gene matches: 10. CDR3 sequence (DNA): TGTGCCACCCCGGGACAGGCTATCTCTAACTATGGCTACACCTTC. As protein: CATPGQAISNYGYTF.

The chain carries TRBV20-1 and TRBJ1-6, with TRBD1 matching over 7 bases. The CDR3 loop spans 13 amino acids. V dropped 3 bases and J dropped 13; count of bases not matched to a gene: 9. Germline assignment: CDR1 DFQATT and CDR2 SNEGSKA (reference sequence). CDR3 nucleotides: TGCAGTGCTAGGGGGACAGCCTCTGGTCCCCTCCACTTT. This codes for CSARGTASGPLHF.

This rearrangement joins TRBV12-3 or TRBV12-4 to TRBJ1-2; D might be TRBD1 (6 bases). The CDR3 length is 14 residues. Trimming took off 3 bases at V and 1 base at J, with 9 bases between the two ends. The CDR3 DNA sequence: TGTGCCAGCAGTTTGAACAGGGTTAACTATGGCTACACCTTC. It yields the protein CASSLNRVNYGYTF.

The genes are TRBV6-5 and TRBJ2-7; perhaps TRBD2 as D (7 bases). This CDR3 is built from 13 residues. Germline V gene data show CDR1 as MNHEY and CDR2 as SVGAGI. Trimming removed 7 bases at V and 5 bases at J, with 15 bases between. The chain's CDR3 is CASKGGGLDEQYF. The CDR3 DNA reads as TGTGCCAGCAAGGGAGGGGGACTCGACGAGCAGTACTTC.

This chain uses TRBV11-2 with TRBJ1-2; possible D gene TRBD1, 5 bases. The V gene lost 7 bases and the J gene lost 6 bases, with 18 bases spanning the gap. Germline CDR1 and CDR2: SGHAT and FQNNGV. The CDR3 loop spans 14 amino acids. In DNA, the CDR3 is TGTGCCAGCATCCCTCTAAGGGGACGGGATGGCTACACCTTC. Translation gives CASIPLRGRDGYTF.

The chain recombines TRBV6-6 with TRBJ2-1; the match to TRBD2 covers 7 bases. The CDR3 extends over 13 amino acids. Per germline, CDR1 MNHNY and CDR2 SVGAGI (reference sequence). Germline trimming cut 7 bases from V and 6 bases from J; bases unmatched to any gene: 6. CDR3 region: CASIDWTSNEQFF. For the CDR3, the DNA is TGTGCCAGCATCGACTGGACTAGCAATGAGCAGTTCTTC.

This clonotype came up once. The V call is TRBV28, the J call TRBJ2-7, with 12 bases identical to TRBD1. Germline V gene sequence: CDR1 MDHEN, CDR2 SYDVKM. The CDR3 is 15 residues long. V was clipped by 6 bases and J by 2 bases; unmatched bases: 5. CDR3 sequence (DNA): TGTGCCAGCAGCTCTGGGACAGGGGGCCCCTACGAGCAGTACTTC. It specifies CASSSGTGGPYEQYF.

The rearrangement joins TRBV5-6 to TRBJ1-1; weak D call: TRBD1 (5 bases). This CDR3 has 14 residues. Germline CDR1 SGHDT, CDR2 YYEEEE. V dropped 4 bases and J dropped 4 bases, with 14 bases sitting between them. In DNA form, the CDR3 reads TGTGCCAGCAGCACCCTAAGAAGGGGCACTGAAGCTTTCTTT. Translating gives CASSTLRRGTEAFF.

The gene calls are TRBV29-1 and TRBJ1-5, with D uncertain. The CDR3 is 15 amino acids. Germline V lookup: CDR1 SQVTM, CDR2 ANQGSEA. V was cut by 4 bases and J by 0 bases, with 13 bases left in between. CDR3 in DNA: TGCAGCGTTGCGGAGCCAGAACCTAGCAATCAGCCCCAGCATTTT. This translates into CSVAEPEPSNQPQHF.

The chain is built from TRBV28 and TRBJ1-5; weak D call: TRBD1 (5 bases). Trimming took 2 bases from V and 0 from J, leaving 5 bases between them. This CDR3 comprises 14 residues. Per the germline V gene, CDR1 is MDHEN and CDR2 is SYDVKM. The CDR3 DNA sequence: TGTGCCAGCAGTTTAACAGGTAGCAATCAGCCCCAGCATTTT. This encodes CASSLTGSNQPQHF.

This CDR3 is CASTEGVSLLYEQFF. The CDR3 DNA reads as TGTGCCAGCACCGAGGGGGTCTCCCTTCTCTATGAGCAGTTCTTC. The chain joins TRBV9 to TRBJ2-1, with a tentative D call TRBD1 (6 bases). Germline CDR1 reads SGDLS; CDR2 reads YYNGEE. Deletions cut 6 bases from V and 8 bases from J, with 21 bases between. The CDR3 has 15 amino acids.

As DNA, the CDR3 is TGTGCCAGCAGCTTAGGATCGACAGGGTCAGAGACCCAGTACTTC. Amino acid sequence: CASSLGSTGSETQYF. This rearrangement joins TRBV7-3 to TRBJ2-5; 7 nucleotides line up with TRBD1. The CDR3 consists of 15 residues. Germline CDR1 SGHTA, CDR2 FQGTGA. Germline trimming cut 2 bases from V and 4 bases from J; bases unmatched to any gene: 7.

V is TRBV13 and J is TRBJ1-1, with D possibly matching TRBD1 (5 bases). The germline V and J ends were trimmed by 7 bases and 4 bases, with 13 bases remaining between them. The CDR3 spans 13 residues. CDR1 PRHDT and CDR2 FYEKMQ come from the germline V gene (reference sequence). CDR3 nucleotide sequence: TGTGCCAGCACCCAGGGTAGGTCCACTGAAGCTTTCTTT. This translates into CASTQGRSTEAFF. The full variable domain, rest sourced from reference TRBV13 and TRBJ1-1, is AAGVIQSPRHLIKEKRETATLKCYPIPRHDTVYWYQQGPGQDPQFLISFYEKMQSDKGSIPDRFSAQQFSDYHSELNMSSLELGDSALYFCASTQGRSTEAFFGQGTRLTVV.

The chain couples TRBV7-9 to TRBJ1-1, with D possibly matching TRBD1 (5 bases). Germline V lookup: CDR1 SEHNR, CDR2 FQNEAQ (reference sequence). The CDR3 is 12 residues long. Trimming shortened V by 2 bases and J by 6 bases, and 7 bases separated the two germline ends. CDR3: CASSLKGSEAFF. The CDR3 DNA is TGTGCCAGCAGCTTAAAGGGGTCTGAAGCTTTCTTT.

For the CDR3, the DNA is TGCAGCGCGCCCATCGGGACAGGGAGGGGGAATGAGCAGTTCTTC. As protein: CSAPIGTGRGNEQFF. This chain connects TRBV29-1 to TRBJ2-1, with TRBD1 matching 9 bases. In germline, CDR1 is SQVTM, CDR2 ANQGSEA. The CDR3 sequence is 15 residues long. V lost 7 bases, J lost 7 bases, and 14 bases stayed unmatched.